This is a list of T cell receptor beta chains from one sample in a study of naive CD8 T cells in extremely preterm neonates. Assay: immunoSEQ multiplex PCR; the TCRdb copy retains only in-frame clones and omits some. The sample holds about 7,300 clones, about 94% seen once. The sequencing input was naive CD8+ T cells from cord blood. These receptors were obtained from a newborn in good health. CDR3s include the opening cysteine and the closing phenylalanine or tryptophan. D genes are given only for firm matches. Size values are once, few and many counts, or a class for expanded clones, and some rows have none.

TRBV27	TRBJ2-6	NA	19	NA	TGTGCCAGCAGTTTATCGTTTGGACTCCTAAGCTCTGGGGCCAACGTCCTGACTTTC	CASSLSFGLLSSGANVLTF
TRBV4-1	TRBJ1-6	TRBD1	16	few	TGCGCCAGCAGCCAAGGGGGACAGGGCCAAGGATCACCCCTCCACTTT	CASSQGGQGQGSPLHF
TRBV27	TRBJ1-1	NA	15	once	TGTGCCAGCAGTTTATTGGGGGGGGCGCCGGTAAAGGCTTTCTTT	CASSLLGGAPVKAFF
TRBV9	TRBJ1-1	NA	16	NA	TGTGCCAGCAGCGTAGAGGGAGGGTTCGGGGACACTGAAGCTTTCTTT	CASSVEGGFGDTEAFF
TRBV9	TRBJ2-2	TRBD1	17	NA	TGTGCCAGCAGCGTACGTTTACAGGGGGCGAACACCGGGGAGCTGTTTTTT	CASSVRLQGANTGELFF
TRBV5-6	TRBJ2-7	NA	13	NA	TGTGCCAGCAGCTTCGGTAGTCGCTACGAGCAGTACTTC	CASSFGSRYEQYF
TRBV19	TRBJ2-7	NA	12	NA	TGTGCCAGTAGTCCGGGGACCTACGAGCAGTACTTC	CASSPGTYEQYF
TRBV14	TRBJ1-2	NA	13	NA	TGTGCCAGCAGCCAAGGGACAGCCTATGGCTACACCTTC	CASSQGTAYGYTF
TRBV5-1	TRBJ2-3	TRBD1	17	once	TGCGCCAGCAGCCCAAATCCCGGGACAGGGGGCGCAGATACGCAGTATTTT	CASSPNPGTGGADTQYF
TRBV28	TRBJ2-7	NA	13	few	TGTGCCAGCAGCCCCAGATTGAGGAACGAGCAGTACTTC	CASSPRLRNEQYF
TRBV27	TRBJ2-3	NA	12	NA	TGTGCCAGCAGTCCTCGCACAGATACGCAGTATTTT	CASSPRTDTQYF